This TCR beta chain comes out of a study of beta chain features in type 1 diabetes. Study observations and caveats: Shorter templates might be favored by PCR, and equally so in patients and in controls. Lower insertion and higher deletion counts appeared at VDJ junctions in type 1 diabetes patients. Across all four CD4+ subsets, people with type 1 diabetes showed modestly shorter TCRB CDR3s.

Markers CD45RO/CCR7/CD25/CD127/CD95/CD27 served to sort CD4+ naive, central memory, regulatory and stem cell-like memory cells. Post-sort purity exceeded 95% for all sorted populations. The entirety of the isolated RNA underwent reverse transcription, so expressed TCRB transcripts were sequenced. Method: immunoSEQ multiplex PCR; TCRdb's copy keeps in-frame clones and lacks some. The sample consists of a few hundred thousand clones, about a sixth of them appearing once. This clone appeared a few times. Its antigen is not known. This receptor was identified in a man aged 25 to 45 with type 1 diabetes. The sequenced sample consisted of naive CD4+ T cells from blood.

In DNA, the CDR3 is TGCAGCGTCCTGGGAGGCTTTTCCACCTACGAGCAGTACTTC. Amino acids: CSVLGGFSTYEQYF. This chain connects TRBV29-1 to TRBJ2-7; D perhaps matches TRBD2 (6 bases). The CDR3 is made up of 14 amino acids. V was shortened by 6 bases and J by 2 bases, with 17 bases between the two germline ends. Germline values: CDR1 SQVTM, CDR2 ANQGSEA.